One and the same sample provided the 21 T cell receptor beta chains below, sequenced in a study of OX40 agonist ivuxolimab in advanced cancers. Some clones are missing from TCRdb's copy, which holds only in-frame ones; the method was immunoSEQ multiplex PCR. Altogether around 100,000 clones are present, around nine tenths being singletons, with the ten largest covering around 0.16%. Sequences were derived from CD4+ or CD8+ T cells sorted from blood, sampled in a trial of the OX40 agonist ivuxolimab. The receptors stem from an adult with an advanced solid tumor such as melanoma, head and neck, liver or kidney cancer.

In its sample, this clone was seen a few times. The J gene is TRBJ1-2, the V gene TRBV5-1, with TRBD1 matching 7 bases. With V trimmed by 4 bases and J by 4 bases, 13 bases remained unmatched. Per germline, CDR1 SGHRS and CDR2 YFSETQ. The CDR3 is 16 residues long. The CDR3 sequence is CASSPTPGGVVYGYTF. The CDR3, as DNA: TGCGCCAGCAGCCCAACCCCAGGGGGAGTCGTCTATGGCTACACCTTC. The whole variable domain, remainder taken from reference TRBV5-1 and TRBJ1-2, is KAGVTQTPRYLIKTRGQQVTLSCSPISGHRSVSWYQQTPGQGLQFLFEYFSETQRNKGNFPGRFSGRQFSNSRSEMNVSTLELGDSALYLCASSPTPGGVVYGYTFGSGTRLTVV.

In its sample, this clone was seen once. This chain links TRBV5-4 with TRBJ1-1, with TRBD1 as a possible D gene (5 bases). Germline CDR1 reads SGHNT; CDR2 reads YYREEE (reference sequence). Trimming removed 3 bases from V and 5 bases from J, with 26 bases in between. The CDR3 is 18 amino acids. This chain's CDR3 is CASSYVGGFDEGETEAFF. The CDR3, as DNA: TGTGCCAGCAGCTACGTTGGGGGTTTCGATGAAGGGGAGACTGAAGCTTTCTTT.

The rearrangement uses TRBV7-2 and TRBJ1-2; D unresolved. Trimming took 1 base from V and 5 from J, leaving 5 bases between them. Germline lookup yields CDR1 SGHTA and CDR2 FQGNSA. The CDR3 spans 12 residues. In nucleotides, the CDR3 is TGTGCCAGCAGCTTAGATACTTATGGCTACACCTTC. This codes for CASSLDTYGYTF.

The V and J genes are TRBV9 and TRBJ2-2; no definite D call. V was shortened by 0 bases and J by 0 bases, with 3 bases between the two germline ends. Germline-derived CDR1 and CDR2 are SGDLS and YYNGEE. CDR3 length equals 14 residues. The CDR3, as DNA: TGTGCCAGCAGCGTAGCTTCGAACACCGGGGAGCTGTTTTTT. Its translation is CASSVASNTGELFF.

Here the CDR3 reads CASRKGFQGDGYTF. CDR3 DNA: TGTGCCAGCAGGAAGGGGTTTCAGGGGGATGGCTACACCTTC. This chain connects TRBV27 to TRBJ1-2; 7 bases agree with TRBD1. The junction had 10 bases not matched to a gene; V was cut back by 6 bases and J by 6 bases. Germline CDR1 and CDR2: MNHEY and SMNVEV (reference sequence). The CDR3 is 14 residues long.

This rearrangement joins TRBV27 to TRBJ2-4; 7 bases match TRBD1. CDR3 size: 17 residues. The V gene end was trimmed by 6 bases and the J gene end by 1 base; junction bases not matched to a gene: 12. CDR1 is MNHEY, CDR2 SMNVEV, per germline (reference sequence). CDR3 sequence: CASRSIPTQGAKNIQYF. The CDR3 region has the DNA TGTGCCAGCAGATCTATCCCCACACAGGGGGCCAAAAACATTCAGTACTTC.

V gene TRBV4-1 combines with J gene TRBJ2-1; TRBD1 agrees at 9 bases. Germline V gene data show CDR1 as MGHRA and CDR2 as YSYEKL. The length of the CDR3 is 12 residues. V was pared by 6 bases and J by 7 bases, with 1 base of the junction left unmatched. The CDR3 sequence is CASRTGGNEQFF. The CDR3 DNA reads TGCGCCAGCAGGACAGGGGGGAATGAGCAGTTCTTC.

The chain has TRBV25-1 and TRBJ2-7; 10 bases fit TRBD1. With V trimmed by 0 bases and J by 4 bases, 6 bases remained unmatched. The CDR3 is made up of 16 amino acids. Germline CDR1 and CDR2: MGHDK and SYGVNS. For the CDR3, the DNA is TGTGCCAGCAGTGAATACTCCGGGACAGGGGCATACGAGCAGTACTTC. This sequence encodes CASSEYSGTGAYEQYF.

This chain connects TRBV6-5 to TRBJ1-1; 7 positions match TRBD1. The length of the CDR3 is 14 residues. Trimming cost V 4 bases and J 4 bases; bases outside gene matches: 6. The germline V gene has CDR1 MNHEY and CDR2 SVGAGI. For the CDR3, the DNA is TGTGCCAGCAGTTCTGGACAGGTTCTCACTGAAGCTTTCTTT. Translating gives CASSSGQVLTEAFF.

The CDR3 protein is CASSQGAGDYEQYF. The CDR3 DNA is TGTGCCAGCAGTCAGGGGGCCGGGGACTACGAGCAGTACTTC. This rearrangement joins TRBV6-5 to TRBJ2-7, with 8 bases identical to TRBD1. The ends lost 5 bases at V and 3 bases at J; junction bases unmatched: 6. Germline V gene sequence: CDR1 MNHEY, CDR2 SVGAGI. The CDR3 runs to 14 residues.

This clone was seen a single time. The gene calls are TRBV11-3 and TRBJ2-1, with D hard to call. The CDR3 sequence is 13 residues long. CDR1 and CDR2 (germline): SGHNT, YENEEA. V lost 5 bases, J lost 1 base, and 6 bases lay in between. CDR3 sequence reads: CASSRRSYNEQFF. As DNA, the CDR3 is TGTGCCAGCAGCCGCAGATCCTACAATGAGCAGTTCTTC.

This clone was seen only once. The gene calls are TRBV5-1 and TRBJ1-1; D is unresolved. The CDR3 contains 16 residues. The V gene lost 4 bases and the J gene lost 0 bases, with 16 bases spanning the gap. CDR1 and CDR2 from the germline V gene are SGHRS and YFSETQ. The CDR3 DNA reads TGCGCCAGCAGCCCCCGCACCCGGGTTATGAACACTGAAGCTTTCTTT. It specifies CASSPRTRVMNTEAFF.

This clone appeared a single time. The rearrangement joins TRBV9 to TRBJ2-5, with TRBD2 matching 12 bases. V lost 4 bases, J lost 1 base, and 2 bases stayed unmatched. The germline CDR1 and CDR2 sequences are SGDLS and YYNGEE. The CDR3 loop spans 15 amino acids. The CDR3 DNA reads as TGTGCCAGCAGCACTAGCGGGGGGCTCCAAGAGACCCAGTACTTC. This codes for CASSTSGGLQETQYF.

V gene TRBV6-6 combines with J gene TRBJ2-1; the D is unclear. Looked up from germline, CDR1 is MNHNY and CDR2 is SVGAGI (reference sequence). V was trimmed by 4 bases and J by 8 bases, leaving 18 bases between them. The CDR3 sequence is 15 residues long. For the CDR3, the DNA is TGTGCCAGCAGTTCCCGACCCCCTCTGAGAGATGAGCAGTTCTTC. Amino acids: CASSSRPPLRDEQFF.

The rearrangement uses TRBV20-1 and TRBJ2-7; D is unclear. The CDR3 spans 11 residues. Trimming cost V 5 bases and J 4 bases, with 9 bases left between them. Germline assignment: CDR1 DFQATT and CDR2 SNEGSKA (reference sequence). The CDR3 DNA follows: TGCAGTGCTTCCACGTTATACGAGCAGTACTTC. It specifies CSASTLYEQYF.

V gene TRBV6-1 combines with J gene TRBJ1-2, with D uncertain. Trimming pared 2 bases from V and 5 bases from J, leaving 18 bases between. The CDR3 sequence is 16 residues long. Germline V gene data show CDR1 as MNHNS and CDR2 as SASEGT. This CDR3 is CASSEIPPWQTYGYTF. Written as DNA, the CDR3 is TGTGCCAGCAGTGAAATACCTCCGTGGCAGACTTATGGCTACACCTTC.

The chain uses TRBV6-5 and TRBJ2-2, with a weak D call TRBD1 (6 bases). Germline CDR1 is MNHEY and CDR2 is SVGAGI. Deletions cut 5 bases from V and 0 bases from J, with 10 bases between. The CDR3 sequence is 15 residues long. CDR3 protein: CASSKGGANTGELFF. The CDR3 nucleotides are TGTGCCAGCAGTAAAGGGGGAGCGAACACCGGGGAGCTGTTTTTT.

The chain links TRBV6-5 to TRBJ2-2; 11 bases are shared with TRBD1. The germline V gene encodes CDR1 MNHEY and CDR2 SVGAGI. Losses at the gene ends were 5 bases for V and 7 bases for J; bases not matched to a gene: 3. The CDR3 spans 14 residues. DNA of the CDR3: TGTGCCAGCAGTGGGACAGGGGGATTCGGGGAGCTGTTTTTT. This sequence encodes CASSGTGGFGELFF.

The V gene is TRBV28, the J gene TRBJ1-5, with D hard to call. V gave up 5 bases and J gave up 5 bases, with 1 base separating them. Germline CDR1 reads MDHEN; CDR2 reads SYDVKM. The CDR3 sequence is 10 residues long. The CDR3 here is CASSDQPQHF. In DNA, the CDR3 is TGTGCCAGCAGTGATCAGCCCCAGCATTTT. Full variable domain (rest looked up from reference TRBV28 and TRBJ1-5): DVKVTQSSRYLVKRTGEKVFLECVQDMDHENMFWYRQDPGLGLRLIYFSYDVKMKEKGDIPEGYSVSREKKERFSLILESASTNQTSMYLCASSDQPQHFGDGTRLSIL.

The chain links TRBV6-6 to TRBJ1-1; TRBD1 matches at 8 bases. The CDR3 spans 15 residues. From germline, CDR1 is MNHNY and CDR2 SVGAGI (reference sequence). Trimming removed 8 bases from V and 4 bases from J; junction bases left unmatched: 12. The CDR3 coding sequence is TGTGCCAGCCTAAGACAGGGGTACGGAACCACTGAAGCTTTCTTT. Translation: CASLRQGYGTTEAFF.

A word on this clone: This specimen includes other DNA sequences encoding the same CDR3. The chain carries TRBV27 and TRBJ1-3; D unresolved. Between the trimmed V and J ends, which lost 9 bases and 0 bases, there was a span of 9 bases. The CDR3 covers 13 residues. CDR1 is MNHEY and CDR2 is SMNVEV in the germline V gene (reference sequence). CDR3 sequence (DNA): TGTGCCAGTAGGAGTTACTCTGGAAACACCATATATTTT. This codes for CASRSYSGNTIYF.